What follows describes a single TCR beta chain. Some clones are missing from TCRdb's copy, which holds only in-frame ones; the method was immunoSEQ multiplex PCR. Here the sample spans tens of thousands of clones, around 88% being singletons. The sample originates from a study of T cells in localized non-small cell lung cancer. The germline V gene encodes CDR1 SGHTA and CDR2 FQGNSA. J was trimmed by 0 bases and V by 7 bases; bases with no gene match: 14. The CDR3 loop spans 19 amino acids. The V and J genes are TRBV7-2 and TRBJ2-1, with TRBD2 matching over 11 bases. Sequenced here: peripheral blood mononuclear cells, sampled before any cancer treatment. This receptor was identified in a woman aged 40 to 75 with stage III lung adenocarcinoma. The CDR3 nucleotides are TGTGCCAGCACCAAACCGACTAGCGGGGTAGCCAGCTCCTACAATGAGCAGTTCTTC. The encoded protein is CASTKPTSGVASSYNEQFF.